This T cell receptor (beta chain) was recorded in a study of cytomegalovirus exposure and HLA in healthy donors. Overall study results and limits: Among TCR beta chains, those listed as cytomegalovirus-associated numbered over 150.

For this clone: Antigen unknown.

Assay used: immunoSEQ multiplex PCR; TCRdb lists only in-frame clones, some missing. The sample yields approximately 200,000 clones, 80% to 95% seen once. The sample was PBMCs. The TCR was taken from a woman aged 18 to 35 in good health and CMV-seronegative.

CDR3 coding DNA: TGTGCCAGCAGCCTAGAGTCCGGGACAGTTCAGCCCCAGCATTTT. Encoded protein: CASSLESGTVQPQHF. The chain carries TRBV7-2 and TRBJ1-5; 7 nucleotides agree with TRBD1. Unmatched junction bases numbered 10, after V lost 5 bases and J lost 6 bases. The CDR3 is made up of 15 amino acids. Germline values: CDR1 SGHTA, CDR2 FQGNSA.